This T cell receptor (beta chain) was profiled in a study of vaccination and CD4 T cells after COVID-19. Study at large: Post-COVID samples were collected a median approximately 100 days following diagnosis, spanning 35 to 161.

CDR1 and CDR2 from the germline V gene are SGHRS and YFSETQ. The V gene lost 0 bases and the J gene lost 4 bases, with 8 bases spanning the gap. This CDR3 spans 15 amino acids. Treatment meaning: roughly 10-day PBMC culture with coronavirus spike peptide pools or control peptides (ViraFEST assay). Investigators obtained the unexposed donor's CD4+ T cells before the COVID-19 pandemic (2011-2018). T cells were expanded with peptide pools, and expanded clonotypes were identified by TCR sequencing. The Oncomine TCR Beta short-read assay was what sequenced the DNA obtained from cultured CD4+ T cells. Via MiXCR, TCRdb re-called the PCR reads, giving one row per CDR3 protein. The sample has 6,000 to 7,500 distinct CDR3 sequences, about 50% seen once. Comment on this clonotype: Its antigen is unknown.

The sequenced sample was CD4+ T cells from blood, cultured in vitro. The V call is TRBV5-1, the J call TRBJ1-6, with D uncertain. This TCR was sampled from a human donor in good health. Here the CDR3 reads CASSLEGIYNSPLHF. The CDR3 DNA reads TGCGCCAGCAGCTTGGAGGGCATATATAATTCACCCCTCCACTTT.